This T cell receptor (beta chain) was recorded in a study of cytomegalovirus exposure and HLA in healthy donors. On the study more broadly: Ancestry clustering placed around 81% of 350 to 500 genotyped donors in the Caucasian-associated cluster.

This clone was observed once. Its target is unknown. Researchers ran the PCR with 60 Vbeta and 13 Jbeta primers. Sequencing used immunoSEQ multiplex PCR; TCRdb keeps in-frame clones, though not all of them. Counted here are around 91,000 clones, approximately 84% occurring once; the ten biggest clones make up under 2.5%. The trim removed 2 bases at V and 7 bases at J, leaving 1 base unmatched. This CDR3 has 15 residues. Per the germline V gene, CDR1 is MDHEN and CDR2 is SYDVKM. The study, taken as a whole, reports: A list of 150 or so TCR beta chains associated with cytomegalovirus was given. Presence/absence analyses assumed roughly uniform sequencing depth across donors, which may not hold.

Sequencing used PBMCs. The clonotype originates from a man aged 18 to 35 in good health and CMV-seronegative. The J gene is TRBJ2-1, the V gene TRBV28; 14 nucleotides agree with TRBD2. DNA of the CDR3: TGTGCCAGCAGTTTAAGGACTAGCGGGAGGAATGAGCAGTTCTTC. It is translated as CASSLRTSGRNEQFF.